What follows are 28 T cell receptor beta chains derived from one specimen sequenced in a study of blood T cell repertoires in COVID-19. TCRdb keeps only in-frame clones here, not all; method: immunoSEQ multiplex PCR. The table has some 250,000 clones, around 86% seen once. Sequences were obtained from peripheral blood. The receptors shown here come from a woman in her 70s with active or convalescent COVID-19.

The chain recombines TRBV19 with TRBJ1-4; D is uncertain. CDR3 length: 14 amino acids. V gave up 5 bases and J gave up 6 bases, with 13 bases separating them. Germline V gene lookup returns CDR1 LNHDA and CDR2 SQIVND (reference sequence). The CDR3 DNA follows: TGTGCCAGTAGTGGAGGGCTAAGGGATGAAAAACTGTTTTTT. This sequence encodes CASSGGLRDEKLFF.

The chain links TRBV20-1 to TRBJ1-2, with TRBD1 as a possible D gene (5 bases). The V end lost 3 bases, the J end lost 0 bases, and 17 bases lay between the germline ends. This CDR3 has 16 residues. CDR1 DFQATT and CDR2 SNEGSKA come from the germline V gene (reference sequence). CDR3 amino acids: CSASPLGRVSNYGYTF. The CDR3 nucleotides are TGCAGTGCTAGTCCGCTTGGCAGGGTCTCTAACTATGGCTACACCTTC.

The chain is built from TRBV9 and TRBJ1-1, with D tentatively TRBD1 (6 bases). Germline assignment: CDR1 SGDLS and CDR2 YYNGEE. Trimming removed 4 bases from V and 1 base from J, with 23 bases in between. This CDR3 region has 18 residues. The CDR3 DNA reads as TGTGCCAGCAGCCAGCAACGGACAGCCCCGGTAGGGAACACTGAAGCTTTCTTT. Translated: CASSQQRTAPVGNTEAFF. The full variable domain, completed using reference TRBV9 and TRBJ1-1, is DSGVTQTPKHLITATGQRVTLRCSPRSGDLSVYWYQQSLDQGLQFLIQYYNGEERAKGNILERFSAQQFPDLHSELNLSSLELGDSALYFCASSQQRTAPVGNTEAFFGQGTRLTVV.

The rearrangement uses TRBV4-3 and TRBJ1-6, with D maybe TRBD1 (6 bases). The CDR3 consists of 15 residues. Germline loops: CDR1 LGHNA, CDR2 YSLEER. V lost 5 bases, J lost 4 bases, and 12 bases lay in between. CDR3 in amino acids: CASSNQGQYNSPLHF. In nucleotides, the CDR3 is TGCGCCAGCAGCAATCAGGGGCAGTATAATTCACCCCTCCACTTT.

This clone was detected only once. The rearrangement uses TRBV18 and TRBJ1-5; D is unclear. V was shortened by 3 bases and J by 3 bases, with 9 bases between the two germline ends. The CDR3 covers 14 residues. CDR1 is KGHSH and CDR2 is LQKENI in the germline V gene. The CDR3 loop is CASSPDSVNQPQHF. The CDR3 DNA reads as TGTGCCAGCTCACCTGATTCAGTCAATCAGCCCCAGCATTTT.

This chain joins TRBV7-2 and TRBJ1-5; TRBD1 aligns across 9 bases. The CDR3 sequence is 15 residues long. J gave up 2 bases and V 5 bases, and 4 bases lay outside the gene matches. CDR1 SGHTA and CDR2 FQGNSA come from the germline V gene. CDR3 coding DNA: TGTGCCAGCAGCCCGGACAGGGGACGCAATCAGCCCCAGCATTTT. As protein: CASSPDRGRNQPQHF.

This clone showed up just a few times. The chain has TRBV5-1 and TRBJ1-6; 8 nucleotides align to TRBD1. V lost 0 bases, J lost 9 bases, and 5 bases stayed unmatched. The length of the CDR3 is 15 residues. Germline V gene sequence: CDR1 SGHRS, CDR2 YFSETQ. CDR3 sequence (DNA): TGCGCCAGCAGCTTGGAGACAGGGGCAAGTTCACCCCTCCACTTT. Translating it yields CASSLETGASSPLHF.

This clone appeared a few times. This chain uses TRBV7-8 with TRBJ1-1, with D uncertain. Germline loops: CDR1 SGHVS, CDR2 FQNEAQ. CDR3 length: 15 residues. V was clipped by 5 bases and J by 0 bases, with 13 bases between them. CDR3 sequence: CASSLTRWLNTEAFF. CDR3 nucleotides: TGTGCCAGCAGCCTCACCCGGTGGTTGAACACTGAAGCTTTCTTT.

The V call is TRBV14, the J call TRBJ1-2; D remains unclear. V was cut by 0 bases and J by 8 bases, with 16 bases left in between. Germline loops: CDR1 SGHDN, CDR2 FVKESK. This CDR3 contains 15 residues. The CDR3, as DNA: TGTGCCAGCAGCCAAGATCGAGGAAGGAATATAGGCTACACCTTC. It yields the protein CASSQDRGRNIGYTF.

This clone has a single count. At the DNA level, this CDR3 is encoded by other sequences in the same sample as well. J is TRBJ1-1 and V is TRBV20-1, with a weak D call TRBD1 (5 bases). V gave up 3 bases and J gave up 1 base, with 9 bases separating them. Germline values: CDR1 DFQATT, CDR2 SNEGSKA (reference sequence). The CDR3 has 13 amino acids. The CDR3 sequence: CSASRQGNTEAFF. CDR3 DNA: TGCAGTGCTAGTAGGCAGGGGAACACTGAAGCTTTCTTT.

The rearrangement uses TRBV7-2 and TRBJ1-2, with a weak D call TRBD1 (5 bases). CDR3 size: 14 residues. Germline CDR1 and CDR2: SGHTA and FQGNSA. V shed 5 bases and J shed 7 bases, with 17 bases lying between them. This CDR3 is CASSPTVQGTGYTF. CDR3 nucleotide sequence: TGTGCCAGCAGCCCTACCGTCCAGGGAACTGGCTACACCTTC.

The V and J genes are TRBV6-5 and TRBJ2-7; maybe TRBD1 (5 bases). Per the germline V gene, CDR1 is MNHEY and CDR2 is SVGAGI. V dropped 5 bases and J dropped 3 bases, with 8 bases sitting between them. This CDR3 contains 12 residues. CDR3 nucleotide sequence: TGTGCCAGCAGTACTACAGGCTACGAGCAGTACTTC. It yields the protein CASSTTGYEQYF.

The chain combines TRBV5-1 with TRBJ2-7, with 7 nucleotides matching TRBD2. This CDR3 comprises 16 residues. CDR1 and CDR2 from the germline V gene are SGHRS and YFSETQ. Unmatched junction bases numbered 9, after V lost 1 base and J lost 2 bases. CDR3: CASSLSRIAGAYEQYF. The CDR3 DNA follows: TGCGCCAGCAGCTTGTCCCGAATAGCGGGCGCCTACGAGCAGTACTTC.

The chain combines TRBV7-2 with TRBJ1-6, with a weak D call TRBD1 (5 bases). The V gene lost 4 bases and the J gene lost 8 bases, with 15 bases spanning the gap. CDR1 is SGHTA and CDR2 is FQGNSA in the germline V gene. The CDR3 contains 15 residues. This CDR3 is CASSYDQGWYSPLHF. DNA of the CDR3: TGTGCCAGCAGCTACGACCAGGGATGGTATTCACCCCTCCACTTT.

This chain joins TRBV11-2 and TRBJ1-2, with D possibly being TRBD1 (6 bases). V was shortened by 5 bases and J by 6 bases, with 19 bases between the two germline ends. Per the germline V gene, CDR1 is SGHAT and CDR2 is FQNNGV. The CDR3 consists of 15 residues. CDR3 protein: CASSPLGAGMHGYTF. The CDR3 DNA sequence: TGTGCCAGCAGCCCCTTGGGGGCAGGGATGCATGGCTACACCTTC.

This chain uses TRBV7-9 with TRBJ1-2, with no clear D. Germline lookup yields CDR1 SEHNR and CDR2 FQNEAQ (reference sequence). The CDR3 covers 15 residues. V was clipped by 5 bases and J by 4 bases, with 17 bases between them. Written as DNA, the CDR3 is TGTGCCAGCAGCCCTGGATCCTCTGAGGGCTATGGCTACACCTTC. It yields the protein CASSPGSSEGYGYTF.

The rearrangement joins TRBV6-5 to TRBJ1-5; D might be TRBD1 (5 bases). This CDR3 has 15 residues. Germline CDR1 MNHEY, CDR2 SVGAGI. V was pared by 6 bases and J by 7 bases, with 19 bases between. DNA for the CDR3: TGTGCCAGCAGCCCCGTGTTAGGGGCAGGGCAGCCCCAGCATTTT. Protein: CASSPVLGAGQPQHF.

The V gene is TRBV6-5, the J gene TRBJ1-2, with 9 bases fitting TRBD1. V trimming: 6 bases; J trimming: 4 bases; junction bases outside the gene matches: 6. Germline V gives CDR1 MNHEY, CDR2 SVGAGI. The CDR3 covers 14 residues. CDR3 sequence (DNA): TGTGCCAGCAGACGGGGACAGGGAAGCTATGGCTACACCTTC. Protein product: CASRRGQGSYGYTF.

This chain links TRBV11-2 with TRBJ2-5, with 7 bases fitting TRBD1. The CDR3 length is 15 residues. J was trimmed by 4 bases and V by 8 bases; bases with no gene match: 13. CDR1 and CDR2 from the germline V gene are SGHAT and FQNNGV. CDR3 nucleotide sequence: TGTGCCAGCGCAACCCTGACAGGGAGTGCAGAGACCCAGTACTTC. Its protein is CASATLTGSAETQYF. The whole variable domain, filled in from reference TRBV11-2 and TRBJ2-5, reads EAGVAQSPRYKIIEKRQSVAFWCNPISGHATLYWYQQILGQGPKLLIQFQNNGVVDDSQLPKDRFSAERLKGVDSTLKIQPAKLEDSAVYLCASATLTGSAETQYFGPGTRLLVL.

The V call is TRBV6-2 or TRBV6-3, the J call TRBJ2-1; 16 bases are a match to TRBD2. With 2 bases clipped from V and 1 base from J, the junction kept 11 bases outside the gene matches. CDR1 and CDR2 (germline): MNHEY, SVGEGT. There are 21 residues in the CDR3. Here the CDR3 DNA reads TGTGCCAGCAGTTACCGGCCGGGACTAGCGGGGGGGCCGGTATCCTACAATGAGCAGTTCTTC. It specifies CASSYRPGLAGGPVSYNEQFF.

The chain has TRBV9 and TRBJ2-2; possibly TRBD2 for D (5 bases). The length of the CDR3 is 15 residues. Trimming removed 0 bases at V and 5 bases at J, with 11 bases between. Germline V CDR1 and CDR2: SGDLS, YYNGEE. The CDR3, as DNA: TGTGCCAGCAGCGTAGGGACCTCGGGAACCGGGGAGCTGTTTTTT. Translated: CASSVGTSGTGELFF.

This chain links TRBV6-5 with TRBJ1-2; 10 nucleotides agree with TRBD1. This CDR3 comprises 13 residues. The germline V gene has CDR1 MNHEY and CDR2 SVGAGI. J lost 8 bases, V lost 7 bases, and 7 bases had no gene match. In DNA, the CDR3 is TGTGCCAGCAAAATCCGGGACAGGGGCGGCTACACCTTC. It translates to CASKIRDRGGYTF.

The chain has TRBV5-5 and TRBJ1-1; the D gene is possibly TRBD1 (6 bases). Trimming pared 2 bases from V and 0 bases from J, leaving 17 bases between. Germline lookup yields CDR1 SGHKS and CDR2 YYEKEE (reference sequence). CDR3 length equals 17 residues. The CDR3 bases are TGTGCCAGCAGCTTCAGAGGGGGGGAGCGTATGAACACTGAAGCTTTCTTT. Amino acid sequence: CASSFRGGERMNTEAFF.

This chain connects TRBV7-9 to TRBJ1-1; no reliable D call. V was pared by 3 bases and J by 4 bases, with 6 bases between. Germline lookup yields CDR1 SEHNR and CDR2 FQNEAQ (reference sequence). The CDR3 extends over 12 amino acids. CDR3 loop: CASSLVATEAFF. The DNA of the CDR3 is TGTGCCAGCAGCTTGGTGGCCACTGAAGCTTTCTTT.

This chain links TRBV19 with TRBJ1-2, with a weak D call TRBD1 (5 bases). V was trimmed by 7 bases and J by 2 bases, leaving 11 bases between them. The CDR3 consists of 13 residues. CDR1 is LNHDA and CDR2 is SQIVND in the germline V gene (reference sequence). CDR3 amino acids: CASNPTANYGYTF. The DNA for the CDR3 is TGTGCCAGTAACCCGACAGCAAACTATGGCTACACCTTC.

This clone turned up a few times. The chain carries TRBV29-1 and TRBJ2-3; 9 bases are shared with TRBD2. Looked up from germline, CDR1 is SQVTM and CDR2 is ANQGSEA. V shed 6 bases, J shed 2 bases, and the junction held 6 bases outside the gene matches. This CDR3 has 14 residues. In nucleotides, the CDR3 is TGCAGCGTCGGATCTAGCGGGGTCACAGATACGCAGTATTTT. Translation gives CSVGSSGVTDTQYF.

The chain combines TRBV9 with TRBJ1-1; TRBD1 aligns across 7 bases. The CDR3 has 13 amino acids. The V gene end was trimmed by 6 bases and the J gene end by 2 bases; junction bases not matched to a gene: 4. Germline loops: CDR1 SGDLS, CDR2 YYNGEE. DNA of the CDR3: TGTGCCAGCACTCCAGGGGGTAACACTGAAGCTTTCTTT. It encodes CASTPGGNTEAFF.

The chain couples TRBV7-2 to TRBJ1-2; 8 bases align to TRBD1. Unmatched junction bases numbered 11, after V lost 5 bases and J lost 3 bases. The CDR3 has 16 residues. Germline V CDR1 and CDR2: SGHTA, FQGNSA. The CDR3 spells CASSPGQGEVDYGYTF. The CDR3, as DNA: TGTGCCAGCAGCCCAGGACAGGGTGAAGTCGACTATGGCTACACCTTC.